The 19 T cell receptor beta chains given below trace back to one sample, sequenced in a study of shared clonotypes between healthy human individuals. The assay was immunoSEQ multiplex PCR, and TCRdb's table has in-frame clones only and misses some. Of fewer than 850,000 clones in the sample, 90% were seen once. Sequencing was carried out using memory CD8+ T cells from PBMCs. Subset described: CD45RO+ cells pooled with CCR7-negative TemRA cells. The receptors derive from a young man in good health. Some clones in this sample may be carry-over from other donors' samples.

In regard to this clone: This sample includes further DNA sequences coding for the same CDR3. The chain carries TRBV5-1 and TRBJ2-7, with D hard to call. V dropped 3 bases and J dropped 1 base, with 2 bases sitting between them. The CDR3 has 11 residues. CDR1 and CDR2 from the germline V gene are SGHRS and YFSETQ. The CDR3 DNA reads TGCGCCAGCAGCTCGTCCTACGAGCAGTACTTC. This encodes CASSSSYEQYF.

Of note for this clone: The junction shows a germline mismatch at one end, possibly a read error. V is TRBV9 and J is TRBJ2-5; 9 nucleotides align to TRBD2. This CDR3 comprises 17 residues. From germline, CDR1 is SGDLS and CDR2 YYNGEE. The DNA for the CDR3 is TGTGCCAGCAGCGTACCATTAAGGAGTGACAAGGCGGGAGGGCCCCACTTC. Encoded protein: CASSVPLRSDKAGGPHF.

This sequence joins TRBV5-5 and TRBJ2-7; D not certain. This CDR3 spans 13 amino acids. Germline-derived CDR1 and CDR2 are SGHKS and YYEKEE (reference sequence). V was shortened by 0 bases and J by 4 bases, with 8 bases between the two germline ends. The CDR3 nucleotides read TGTGCCAGCAGCTTGGGATTGGGTTACGAGCAGTACTTC. Translated, it gives CASSLGLGYEQYF.

The J gene is TRBJ2-1, the V gene TRBV27; D gene uncertain. CDR1 and CDR2 from the germline V gene are MNHEY and SMNVEV (reference sequence). The CDR3 length is 13 residues. Between the trimmed V and J ends, which lost 6 bases and 7 bases, there was a span of 13 bases. The chain's CDR3 is CASSPTRVNEQFF. CDR3 DNA sequence: TGTGCCAGCAGCCCGACTCGCGTTAATGAGCAGTTCTTC.

The genes are TRBV5-6 and TRBJ1-2; D gene ambiguous. Deletions cut 1 base from V and 2 bases from J, with 6 bases between. Germline loops: CDR1 SGHDT, CDR2 YYEEEE. This CDR3 region has 13 residues. The CDR3 nucleotides read TGTGCCAGCAGCTTGTCCGAAAACTATGGCTACACCTTC. The encoded protein is CASSLSENYGYTF.

The chain has TRBV28 and TRBJ1-1, with no clear D. The V and J ends lost 6 bases and 0 bases respectively, with 14 bases between them. Germline V gives CDR1 MDHEN, CDR2 SYDVKM. The CDR3 covers 15 residues. CDR3 sequence: CASSQHKFMNTEAFF. The CDR3 DNA reads as TGTGCCAGCAGCCAACACAAGTTCATGAACACTGAAGCTTTCTTT.

The CDR3 spells CASSDPGTGINRELFF. The CDR3 region has the DNA TGCGCCAGCAGCGACCCCGGGACAGGGATCAACCGGGAGCTGTTTTTT. The chain uses TRBV10-2 and TRBJ2-2; 9 bases align to TRBD1. The CDR3 has 16 residues. V lost 6 bases and J lost 9; bases outside the gene matches: 14. Germline-derived CDR1 and CDR2 are WSHSY and SAAADI.

The chain uses TRBV4-1 and TRBJ1-2; D remains unclear. Germline V gene data show CDR1 as MGHRA and CDR2 as YSYEKL. The CDR3 covers 13 residues. The V gene lost 3 bases and the J gene lost 4 bases, with 9 bases spanning the gap. This CDR3 reads CASSQDGLYGYTF. Written as DNA, the CDR3 is TGCGCCAGCAGCCAGGACGGGCTCTATGGCTACACCTTC.

The chain recombines TRBV27 with TRBJ2-5; 10 bases map to TRBD1. The tail of the sequence fits TRBJ2-7 better, so the J call may be wrong. The CDR3 runs to 15 residues. Germline V gene lookup returns CDR1 MNHEY and CDR2 SMNVEV (reference sequence). CDR3 amino acids: CASTKGGQGWYEQYF. Here the CDR3 DNA reads TGTGCCAGCACCAAAGGGGGACAGGGGTGGTACGAGCAGTACTTC.

This clone was seen only once. The chain has TRBV10-1 and TRBJ2-3, with D perhaps given as TRBD1 or TRBD2 (6 bases each). V gave up 0 bases and J gave up 3 bases, with 10 bases separating them. Per germline, CDR1 WNHNN and CDR2 SYGVQD (reference sequence). The CDR3 has 15 amino acids. The CDR3 loop reads CASSESGGFTDTQYF. As DNA, the CDR3 is TGCGCCAGCAGTGAGTCGGGGGGCTTTACAGATACGCAGTATTTT.

V gene TRBV6-5 combines with J gene TRBJ1-2, with D perhaps matching TRBD1 (5 bases). Germline loops: CDR1 MNHEY, CDR2 SVGAGI. V was clipped by 3 bases and J by 2 bases, with 7 bases between them. CDR3 size: 13 residues. The CDR3 coding sequence is TGTGCCAGCAGTTATGGACACAACTATGGCTACACCTTC. It translates to CASSYGHNYGYTF.

The CDR3 here is CASSPRDRHDYEQYF. The CDR3 DNA is TGTGCCAGCTCACCCCGGGACAGGCATGACTACGAGCAGTACTTC. The chain uses TRBV18 and TRBJ2-7; 8 bases map to TRBD1. Germline V gene sequence: CDR1 KGHSH, CDR2 LQKENI. V trimming: 3 bases; J trimming: 3 bases; junction bases outside the gene matches: 7. The CDR3 has 15 amino acids.

This rearrangement joins TRBV15 to TRBJ1-2; 10 nucleotides match TRBD1. The junction had 14 bases not matched to a gene; V was cut back by 1 base and J by 6 bases. This CDR3 spans 18 amino acids. Germline assignment: CDR1 LNHNV and CDR2 YYDKDF (reference sequence). In DNA form, the CDR3 reads TGTGCCACCAGCAGAGGTGGACAGGGGGGGACAGGGGTACATGGCTACACCTTC. Its translation is CATSRGGQGGTGVHGYTF.

V and J are TRBV7-8 and TRBJ2-5; D is perhaps TRBD2 (6 bases). The CDR3 loop spans 14 amino acids. Germline V gene data show CDR1 as SGHVS and CDR2 as FQNEAQ. Trimming removed 3 bases at V and 7 bases at J, with 15 bases between. CDR3: CASSFITSLGTQYF. CDR3 nucleotides: TGTGCCAGCAGCTTTATCACTAGCCTGGGGACCCAGTACTTC.

The rearrangement joins TRBV6-6 to TRBJ2-5, with TRBD2 matching over 8 bases. From germline, CDR1 is MNHNY and CDR2 SVGAGI (reference sequence). V shed 5 bases, J shed 2 bases, and the junction held 10 bases outside the gene matches. The CDR3 runs to 16 residues. The CDR3 protein is CASSRRLAPLQETQYF. For the CDR3, the DNA is TGTGCCAGCAGTCGAAGACTAGCGCCACTACAAGAGACCCAGTACTTC.

This clone has only a few counts. V and J are TRBV27 and TRBJ1-2; D is ambiguous. This CDR3 comprises 13 residues. Germline V gene data show CDR1 as MNHEY and CDR2 as SMNVEV (reference sequence). The V and J ends lost 6 bases and 4 bases respectively, with 12 bases between them. The DNA of the CDR3 is TGTGCCAGCAGCTCGGGGTTCGTCTATGGCTACACCTTC. It is translated as CASSSGFVYGYTF.

The chain couples TRBV11-2 to TRBJ2-7; D is uncertain. From germline, CDR1 is SGHAT and CDR2 FQNNGV. V shed 4 bases and J shed 3 bases, with 10 bases lying between them. This CDR3 is 13 amino acids long. The CDR3 sequence is CASSSQRDYEQYF. The CDR3 coding sequence is TGTGCCAGCAGCTCCCAACGAGACTACGAGCAGTACTTC.

The V call is TRBV19, the J call TRBJ1-1; D is possibly TRBD1 (5 bases). The V gene's germline CDR1 is LNHDA and CDR2 SQIVND (reference sequence). The CDR3 has 13 amino acids. Trimming stripped 4 bases from V and 0 bases from J, with 6 bases between. The CDR3: CASSKGMNTEAFF. CDR3 coding DNA: TGTGCCAGTAGTAAGGGGATGAACACTGAAGCTTTCTTT.

The J gene is TRBJ2-1, the V gene TRBV9; 12 bases fit TRBD2. V lost 1 base, J lost 9 bases, and 8 bases stayed unmatched. Germline V gene sequence: CDR1 SGDLS, CDR2 YYNGEE. The CDR3 spans 16 residues. CDR3 nucleotide sequence: TGTGCCAGCAGCGTACCTCTAGCGGGAGGGCCCAGTGAGCAGTTCTTC. This codes for CASSVPLAGGPSEQFF.